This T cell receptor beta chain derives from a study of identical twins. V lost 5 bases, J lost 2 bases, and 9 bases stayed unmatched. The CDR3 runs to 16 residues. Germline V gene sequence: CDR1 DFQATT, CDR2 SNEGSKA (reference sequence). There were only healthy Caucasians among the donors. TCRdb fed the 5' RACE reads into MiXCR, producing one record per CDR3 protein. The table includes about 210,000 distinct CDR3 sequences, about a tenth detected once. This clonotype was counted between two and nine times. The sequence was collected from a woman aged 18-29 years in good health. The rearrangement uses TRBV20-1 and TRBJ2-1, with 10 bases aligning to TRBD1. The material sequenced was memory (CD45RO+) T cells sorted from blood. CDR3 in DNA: TGCAGTGCTGAACTCCCGGGACAGGGGACCTACAATGAGCAGTTCTTC. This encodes CSAELPGQGTYNEQFF.